This TCR beta chain was captured in a study of T-cell reconstitution after alpha-beta-depleted transplantation in children. As regards this clonotype: Antigen specificity is unknown.

Unique molecular identifiers featured in how the TCRbeta library was prepared. TCRdb re-called the PCR reads through MiXCR, storing one row per CDR3 protein. The table has approximately 650,000 distinct CDR3 sequences, around 12% seen once. Germline CDR1 SEHNR, CDR2 FQNEAQ (reference sequence). Trimming at V came to 5 bases and at J to 4 bases, leaving 16 bases not matched to a gene. CDR3 length: 18 amino acids. Findings and limits, study-wide: Newly generated T cells supplied most T-cell counts and diversity one year post-transplant.

The sample consisted of PBMCs, taken before TCRalphabeta/CD19-depleted stem cell transplant. The clonotype originates from a girl aged 2 to 9 with congenital amegakaryocytic thrombocytopenia, due to receive a stem cell transplant. The chain recombines TRBV7-9 with TRBJ2-3; 9 bases align to TRBD2. CDR3 sequence (DNA): TGTGCCAGCAGCCCAGGGAAGGGACTAGCAATCTTCCCAGATACGCAGTATTTT. This encodes CASSPGKGLAIFPDTQYF.